This T cell receptor (beta chain) appears in the sequencing data of a study of identical twins. General study points: Alpha sequences out of frame and shared by twins had excess low generation probability. Sequences that were beta out-of-frame showed weaker excess twin sharing.

With respect to this clonotype: Its target is unknown.

Germline assignment: CDR1 SGHVS and CDR2 FNYEAQ. This CDR3 contains 16 residues. V shed 7 bases, J shed 4 bases, and the junction held 13 bases outside the gene matches. TCRdb re-called the 5' RACE reads through MiXCR, storing one row per CDR3 protein. The data contain a few hundred thousand distinct CDR3 sequences, roughly 8% of them singletons. The sample was also linked to a second study, of yellow fever vaccine responses in identical twins. This second study notes: Reportedly, twins' vaccine T cell responses looked partly convergent and partly personalized.

This chain links TRBV7-6 with TRBJ2-1; 7 nucleotides match TRBD2. The source is a woman in her late teens or twenties in good health. The specimen sequenced was CD8+ T cells sorted from blood. The DNA for the CDR3 is TGTGCCAGCAATGAATCCCCAAGCGGGGATTACAATGAGCAGTTCTTC. Protein product: CASNESPSGDYNEQFF.